Detailed here is one T cell receptor beta chain. The data derive from a study of Ad26.COV2.S vaccination and SARS-CoV-2 variants. Measured with immunoSEQ multiplex PCR; TCRdb has only the in-frame clones, and not every one. The repertoire holds roughly 300,000 clones, with around 89% as singletons. Trimming removed 4 bases from V and 5 bases from J; junction bases left unmatched: 11. CDR1 LGHDT and CDR2 YNNKEL come from the germline V gene (reference sequence). The CDR3 sequence is 16 residues long. Documented treatment: over 15 received Ad26.COV2.S at low or high dose, single or two shots; about 5 received placebo; per-sample allocation not given. Collection of samples fell on day 63 after the first vaccine or placebo injection.

The clonotype comes from a person between 18 and 65 years old who received the Ad26.COV2.S COVID-19 vaccine or a placebo. Here the sequenced sample was peripheral blood, taken in a trial of Ad26.COV2.S vaccine versus placebo. This rearrangement joins TRBV3-1 (or the pseudogene TRBV3-2) to TRBJ2-7; TRBD2 agrees at 10 bases. CDR3 protein: CASSLKILAGKDEQYF. The CDR3 DNA follows: TGTGCCAGCAGCCTTAAAATACTAGCGGGGAAGGACGAGCAGTACTTC.